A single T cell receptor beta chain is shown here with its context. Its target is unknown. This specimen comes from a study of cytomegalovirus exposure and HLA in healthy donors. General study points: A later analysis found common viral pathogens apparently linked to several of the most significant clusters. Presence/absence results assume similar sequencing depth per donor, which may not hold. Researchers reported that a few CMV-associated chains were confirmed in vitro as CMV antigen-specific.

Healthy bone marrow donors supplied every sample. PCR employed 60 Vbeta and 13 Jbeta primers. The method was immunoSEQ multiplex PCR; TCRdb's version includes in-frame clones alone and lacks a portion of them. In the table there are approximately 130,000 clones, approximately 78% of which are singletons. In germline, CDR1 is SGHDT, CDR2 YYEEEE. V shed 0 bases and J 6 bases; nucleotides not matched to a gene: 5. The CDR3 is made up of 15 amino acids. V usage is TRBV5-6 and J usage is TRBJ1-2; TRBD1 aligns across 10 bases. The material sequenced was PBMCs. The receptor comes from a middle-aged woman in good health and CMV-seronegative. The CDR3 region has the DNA TGTGCCAGCAGCTTGGTCGGGACAGGGGCCCATGGCTACACCTTC. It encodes CASSLVGTGAHGYTF. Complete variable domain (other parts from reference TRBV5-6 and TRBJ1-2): DAGVTQSPTHLIKTRGQQVTLRCSPKSGHDTVSWYQQALGQGPQFIFQYYEEEERQRGNFPDRFSGHQFPNYSSELNVNALLLGDSALYLCASSLVGTGAHGYTFGSGTRLTVV.